The T cell receptor beta chain under discussion was sequenced for a study of cytomegalovirus exposure and HLA in healthy donors. In the case of this clone: Its antigen is not known.

The PCR had 60 Vbeta and 13 Jbeta primers. Profiling relied on immunoSEQ multiplex PCR, and the TCRdb table lists in-frame clones only, not all of them. The data contain roughly 170,000 clones, under 85% of them singletons. Study-wide results and caveats: What TCR beta sequences reportedly achieved was accurate prediction of HLA-A and HLA-B alleles in most subjects. The investigators catalogued 150 to 200 TCR beta chains as cytomegalovirus-associated.

Sequenced material: PBMCs. This receptor was obtained from a man between 18 and 29 years old in good health and CMV-seronegative.

CDR3 loop: CASSATGSYQPQHF. CDR3 coding DNA: TGTGCCAGCAGTGCAACAGGGTCCTATCAGCCCCAGCATTTT. V gene TRBV2 combines with J gene TRBJ1-5; TRBD1 might be the D (6 bases). Germline V gene lookup returns CDR1 SNHLY and CDR2 FYNNEI. The CDR3 runs to 14 residues. The germline V and J ends were trimmed by 4 bases and 5 bases, with 12 bases remaining between them.